Listed below are T cell receptor beta chains from one sample, sequenced in a study of Ad26.COV2.S vaccination and SARS-CoV-2 variants. Using immunoSEQ multiplex PCR, the repertoire was profiled, and TCRdb retains in-frame clones only, with some absent. This sample carries around 250,000 clones, around nine tenths of them seen once, and the ten largest clones take 2.5% to 3.5%. This specimen consisted of peripheral blood, obtained in a trial of Ad26.COV2.S vaccine versus placebo. These receptor sequences come from a person between 18 and 65 years old who received the Ad26.COV2.S COVID-19 vaccine or a placebo. Each CDR3 is given with its conserved first and last residue. Each record gives: D gene, clone size, V gene, J gene, CDR3 protein, CDR3 DNA. A D gene is named only where the DNA matches it firmly. A row's size may be missing; if present it is once, few, many or a size class.

d_gene: .; abundance: .; v_gene: TRBV24-1; j_gene: TRBJ2-3; CDR3aa: CATSDPALYTQYF; CDR3nt: TGTGCCACCAGTGATCCCGCATTGTATACGCAGTATTTT
d_gene: TRBD2; abundance: .; v_gene: TRBV6-2/TRBV6-3; j_gene: TRBJ2-1; CDR3aa: CASSYYLAVPYNEQFF; CDR3nt: TGTGCCAGCAGTTACTACCTAGCGGTTCCCTACAATGAGCAGTTCTTC
d_gene: .; abundance: .; v_gene: TRBV29-1; j_gene: TRBJ2-2; CDR3aa: CSVEGPHRELFF; CDR3nt: TGCAGCGTTGAGGGCCCCCACCGGGAGCTGTTTTTT
d_gene: .; abundance: once; v_gene: TRBV7-6; j_gene: TRBJ2-1; CDR3aa: CASSRQGQQFF; CDR3nt: TGTGCCAGCAGCCGGCAGGGGCAGCAGTTCTTC
d_gene: .; abundance: once; v_gene: TRBV29-1; j_gene: TRBJ2-2; CDR3aa: CSVRRGQGELFF; CDR3nt: TGCAGCGTACGGCGGGGGCAGGGGGAGCTGTTTTTT
d_gene: .; abundance: .; v_gene: TRBV19; j_gene: TRBJ1-2; CDR3aa: CASSTEWGSNYGYTF; CDR3nt: TGTGCCAGTAGTACAGAGTGGGGCTCTAACTATGGCTACACCTTC
d_gene: .; abundance: .; v_gene: TRBV3-1/TRBV3-2; j_gene: TRBJ1-6; CDR3aa: CASSQVSNSPLHF; CDR3nt: TGTGCCAGCAGCCAAGTAAGCAATTCACCCCTCCACTTT
d_gene: .; abundance: .; v_gene: TRBV30; j_gene: TRBJ2-1; CDR3aa: CAWIRWDDEQFF; CDR3nt: TGTGCCTGGATAAGGTGGGACGATGAGCAGTTCTTC
d_gene: .; abundance: .; v_gene: TRBV29-1; j_gene: TRBJ1-2; CDR3aa: CSGIELKTANYGYTF; CDR3nt: TGCAGCGGAATAGAACTTAAGACAGCTAACTATGGCTACACCTTC
d_gene: .; abundance: .; v_gene: TRBV7-3; j_gene: TRBJ2-2; CDR3aa: CASSSAGTSPGELFF; CDR3nt: TGTGCCAGCAGCTCCGCCGGGACGTCCCCCGGGGAGCTGTTTTTT
d_gene: TRBD1; abundance: .; v_gene: TRBV18; j_gene: TRBJ1-6; CDR3aa: CASSPVDRALNSPLHF; CDR3nt: TGTGCCAGCTCCCCTGTTGACAGGGCCCTTAATTCACCCCTCCACTTT
d_gene: .; abundance: .; v_gene: TRBV7-3; j_gene: TRBJ2-3; CDR3aa: CASIIPKPLSTDTQYF; CDR3nt: TGTGCCAGCATTATCCCGAAACCACTTAGCACAGATACGCAGTATTTT
d_gene: TRBD1; abundance: .; v_gene: TRBV27; j_gene: TRBJ1-1; CDR3aa: CASSGRTGGTEAFF; CDR3nt: TGTGCCAGCAGTGGACGAACAGGGGGTACTGAAGCTTTCTTT
d_gene: .; abundance: .; v_gene: TRBV25-1; j_gene: TRBJ2-7; CDR3aa: CASSTGPIGEQYF; CDR3nt: TGTGCCAGCAGCACGGGGCCCATAGGGGAGCAGTACTTC
d_gene: .; abundance: .; v_gene: TRBV30; j_gene: TRBJ1-3; CDR3aa: CAWSVLWGNTIYF; CDR3nt: TGTGCCTGGAGTGTACTATGGGGAAACACCATATATTTT
d_gene: .; abundance: once; v_gene: TRBV5-6; j_gene: TRBJ2-6; CDR3aa: CASSSHGGSGANVLTF; CDR3nt: TGTGCCAGCAGTTCCCATGGGGGCTCTGGGGCCAACGTCCTGACTTTC
d_gene: TRBD1; abundance: .; v_gene: TRBV7-3; j_gene: TRBJ2-5; CDR3aa: CASSKRDRGETQYF; CDR3nt: TGTGCCAGCAGTAAGCGGGACAGGGGGGAGACCCAGTACTTC
d_gene: TRBD1; abundance: .; v_gene: TRBV6-5; j_gene: TRBJ1-2; CDR3aa: CASRTDRVAYGYTF; CDR3nt: TGTGCCAGCAGAACCGACAGGGTGGCCTATGGCTACACCTTC
d_gene: .; abundance: .; v_gene: TRBV11-2; j_gene: TRBJ2-6; CDR3aa: CASSSGAFASGANVLTF; CDR3nt: TGTGCCAGCAGCTCGGGGGCCTTTGCCTCTGGGGCCAACGTCCTGACTTTC
d_gene: TRBD1; abundance: .; v_gene: TRBV7-6; j_gene: TRBJ2-5; CDR3aa: CASSLRLQGPYQETQYF; CDR3nt: TGTGCCAGCAGCTTAAGGTTACAGGGGCCGTACCAAGAGACCCAGTACTTC
d_gene: .; abundance: .; v_gene: TRBV3-1/TRBV3-2; j_gene: TRBJ2-2; CDR3aa: CASSREGTGELFF; CDR3nt: TGTGCCAGCAGCCGAGAGGGAACCGGGGAGCTGTTTTTT
d_gene: .; abundance: .; v_gene: TRBV4-1; j_gene: TRBJ1-5; CDR3aa: CASSQGLRGQKNQPQHF; CDR3nt: TGCGCCAGCAGCCAAGGGCTCCGGGGGCAGAAGAATCAGCCCCAGCATTTT
d_gene: .; abundance: .; v_gene: TRBV6-5; j_gene: TRBJ1-2; CDR3aa: CASRRQNYGYTF; CDR3nt: TGTGCCAGCAGAAGGCAGAACTATGGCTACACCTTC
d_gene: TRBD2; abundance: .; v_gene: TRBV24-1; j_gene: TRBJ2-2; CDR3aa: CATSVGTSNTGELFF; CDR3nt: TGTGCCACCAGTGTCGGGACTAGCAACACCGGGGAGCTGTTTTTT
d_gene: TRBD2; abundance: .; v_gene: TRBV2; j_gene: TRBJ2-3; CDR3aa: CAGTSGGAPDTQYF; CDR3nt: TGTGCCGGCACTAGCGGGGGGGCCCCAGATACGCAGTATTTT
d_gene: TRBD1; abundance: .; v_gene: TRBV10-1; j_gene: TRBJ2-5; CDR3aa: CASSDSRGPLGTQYF; CDR3nt: TGCGCCAGCAGTGATTCCAGGGGGCCCCTTGGGACCCAGTACTTC
d_gene: .; abundance: .; v_gene: TRBV12-3/TRBV12-4; j_gene: TRBJ1-2; CDR3aa: CASSFLGNYGYTF; CDR3nt: TGTGCCAGCAGTTTTTTGGGGAACTATGGCTACACCTTC
d_gene: .; abundance: .; v_gene: TRBV5-4; j_gene: TRBJ2-5; CDR3aa: CASSLRHYYKETQYF; CDR3nt: TGTGCCAGCAGCCTACGGCACTACTATAAAGAGACCCAGTACTTC
d_gene: .; abundance: .; v_gene: TRBV7-9; j_gene: TRBJ2-1; CDR3aa: CASRRDEYNEQFF; CDR3nt: TGTGCCAGCAGACGAGACGAGTACAATGAGCAGTTCTTC
d_gene: .; abundance: .; v_gene: TRBV2; j_gene: TRBJ2-6; CDR3aa: CASSTGNGANVLTF; CDR3nt: TGTGCCAGCAGTACAGGGAACGGGGCCAACGTCCTGACTTTC
d_gene: .; abundance: .; v_gene: TRBV11-3; j_gene: TRBJ2-1; CDR3aa: CASSLSGSSYNEQFF; CDR3nt: TGTGCCAGCAGCTTGTCTGGGAGCTCCTACAATGAGCAGTTCTTC
d_gene: .; abundance: .; v_gene: TRBV12-3/TRBV12-4; j_gene: TRBJ1-5; CDR3aa: CASTLQGGQPQHF; CDR3nt: TGTGCCAGCACCTTACAGGGAGGGCAGCCCCAGCATTTT
d_gene: .; abundance: many; v_gene: TRBV15; j_gene: TRBJ2-3; CDR3aa: CATSRDHNTQYF; CDR3nt: TGTGCCACCAGCAGAGATCATAATACGCAGTATTTT
d_gene: .; abundance: .; v_gene: TRBV20-1; j_gene: TRBJ2-1; CDR3aa: CSARVRNEQFF; CDR3nt: TGCAGTGCTAGGGTACGGAATGAGCAGTTCTTC
d_gene: .; abundance: .; v_gene: TRBV19; j_gene: TRBJ2-7; CDR3aa: CASSIGDRSYEQYF; CDR3nt: TGTGCCAGTAGTATCGGCGACCGCTCCTACGAGCAGTACTTC
d_gene: .; abundance: .; v_gene: TRBV29-1; j_gene: TRBJ2-3; CDR3aa: CSVEGGTDTQYF; CDR3nt: TGCAGCGTTGAGGGTGGGACAGATACGCAGTATTTT
d_gene: TRBD1; abundance: .; v_gene: TRBV9; j_gene: TRBJ1-3; CDR3aa: CASSNTITGVSGNTIYF; CDR3nt: TGTGCCAGCAGCAACACTATAACAGGGGTCTCTGGAAACACCATATATTTT
d_gene: .; abundance: .; v_gene: TRBV2; j_gene: TRBJ1-4; CDR3aa: CASSVRSTGVSEKLFF; CDR3nt: TGTGCCAGCAGTGTTAGGTCGACGGGTGTTAGTGAAAAACTGTTTTTT
d_gene: TRBD2; abundance: .; v_gene: TRBV7-3; j_gene: TRBJ2-3; CDR3aa: CASSPMGGSTDTQYF; CDR3nt: TGTGCCAGCAGCCCAATGGGGGGGAGTACAGATACGCAGTATTTT
d_gene: .; abundance: .; v_gene: TRBV2; j_gene: TRBJ1-2; CDR3aa: CASSEGEALYGYTF; CDR3nt: TGTGCCAGCAGTGAAGGGGAGGCCCTCTATGGCTACACCTTC
d_gene: .; abundance: .; v_gene: TRBV7-2; j_gene: TRBJ1-3; CDR3aa: CASSPSRSGNTIYF; CDR3nt: TGTGCCAGCAGCCCGAGCCGCTCTGGAAACACCATATATTTT
d_gene: .; abundance: .; v_gene: TRBV2; j_gene: TRBJ2-6; CDR3aa: CASTSKGTDSPVLTF; CDR3nt: TGTGCCAGCACTTCTAAAGGGACCGATAGCCCCGTCCTGACTTTC
d_gene: TRBD1; abundance: .; v_gene: TRBV30; j_gene: TRBJ1-1; CDR3aa: CACPGQGGTEAFF; CDR3nt: TGTGCCTGTCCGGGACAGGGTGGCACTGAAGCTTTCTTT
d_gene: TRBD1; abundance: .; v_gene: TRBV24-1; j_gene: TRBJ2-2; CDR3aa: CATSGQGATGELFF; CDR3nt: TGTGCCACCAGCGGACAGGGGGCGACCGGGGAGCTGTTTTTT
d_gene: .; abundance: many; v_gene: TRBV9; j_gene: TRBJ2-7; CDR3aa: CASSASRRGMEYEQYF; CDR3nt: TGTGCCAGCAGCGCCTCTCGAAGGGGCATGGAGTACGAGCAGTACTTC
d_gene: .; abundance: .; v_gene: TRBV4-1; j_gene: TRBJ1-1; CDR3aa: CASSQGWTEAFF; CDR3nt: TGCGCCAGCAGCCAGGGGTGGACTGAAGCTTTCTTT
d_gene: TRBD1; abundance: .; v_gene: TRBV2; j_gene: TRBJ1-2; CDR3aa: CASSDRGISDYGYTF; CDR3nt: TGTGCCAGCTCAGACAGGGGAATATCTGACTATGGCTACACCTTC
d_gene: TRBD1; abundance: .; v_gene: TRBV6-5; j_gene: TRBJ1-5; CDR3aa: CASSRDRVGQPQHF; CDR3nt: TGTGCCAGCAGTAGGGACAGGGTAGGTCAGCCCCAGCATTTT
d_gene: TRBD1; abundance: once; v_gene: TRBV18; j_gene: TRBJ1-1; CDR3aa: CASSRQGAFSSEAFF; CDR3nt: TGTGCCAGCTCACGTCAGGGGGCTTTTTCCAGTGAAGCTTTCTTT
d_gene: .; abundance: .; v_gene: TRBV4-3; j_gene: TRBJ2-1; CDR3aa: CASSQDGLEVGNEQFF; CDR3nt: TGCGCCAGCAGCCAAGACGGTTTGGAGGTAGGCAATGAGCAGTTCTTC
d_gene: TRBD2; abundance: .; v_gene: TRBV7-6; j_gene: TRBJ2-2; CDR3aa: CASSRGLAGVDTGELFF; CDR3nt: TGTGCCAGCAGCCGCGGACTAGCGGGAGTGGATACCGGGGAGCTGTTTTTT
d_gene: .; abundance: .; v_gene: TRBV5-1; j_gene: TRBJ2-7; CDR3aa: CASSLKLQSGEQYF; CDR3nt: TGCGCCAGCAGCTTGAAACTCCAAAGCGGGGAGCAGTACTTC
d_gene: TRBD1; abundance: .; v_gene: TRBV24-1; j_gene: TRBJ2-7; CDR3aa: CATSDRNRGNYEQYF; CDR3nt: TGTGCCACCAGTGATCGGAACAGGGGTAACTACGAGCAGTACTTC
d_gene: .; abundance: .; v_gene: TRBV4-3; j_gene: TRBJ2-6; CDR3aa: CASSQDLSRRGSGANVLTF; CDR3nt: TGCGCCAGCAGCCAAGATCTGTCCCGACGGGGCTCTGGGGCCAACGTCCTGACTTTC
d_gene: .; abundance: .; v_gene: TRBV7-2; j_gene: TRBJ2-5; CDR3aa: CASSLVRGGETQYF; CDR3nt: TGTGCCAGCAGCTTAGTTAGGGGGGGCGAGACCCAGTACTTC
d_gene: .; abundance: .; v_gene: TRBV21-1; j_gene: TRBJ2-1; CDR3aa: CASSTRRGPLAGGPDNEQFF; CDR3nt: TGTGCCAGCAGCACTAGGAGGGGGCCCCTAGCGGGAGGGCCGGACAATGAGCAGTTCTTC
d_gene: .; abundance: once; v_gene: TRBV21-1; j_gene: TRBJ2-1; CDR3aa: CASSKRGSGISYNEQFF; CDR3nt: TGTGCCAGCAGCAAACGGGGTAGCGGGATTTCCTACAATGAGCAGTTCTTC